This T cell receptor (beta chain) was recovered during a study of CD8+CD57+ T cells in acquired aplastic anemia. For the study at large: The average for DNA from sorted CD4+ and CD8+ cells was 3.2 ug.

Genomic DNA templated the TCR beta VDJ and CDR3 profiling. One entry per CDR3 protein results from TCRdb running MiXCR on the reads. This table holds about 160,000 distinct CDR3 sequences, around half found once. This clonotype appeared many times. Its target is not known. CD8+CD57+ cell expansion had been shown by flow cytometry in patients chosen for sequencing. No therapy was given to patients before blood sampling. Whole-study findings and limits: Patients had fewer than 35 CD8+ CDR3 sequences in common with controls (the shared set). Simpson's diversity of CD8+ cells was not significantly different in patients compared with controls.

CDR1 SGDLS and CDR2 YYNGEE come from the germline V gene. This CDR3 is 17 amino acids long. V shed 3 bases and J shed 2 bases, with 20 bases lying between them. V is TRBV9 and J is TRBJ1-1; tentative D call: TRBD1 (6 bases). The sequencing input was sorted CD4+, CD8+, or CD8+CD57+ T cells (not recorded which) from PBMCs. The sequence was obtained from a human donor with aplastic anemia. The CDR3 nucleotides read TGTGCCAGCAGCGATCATCCTCAGGGGTCCCATAACACTGAAGCTTTCTTT. Protein product: CASSDHPQGSHNTEAFF.